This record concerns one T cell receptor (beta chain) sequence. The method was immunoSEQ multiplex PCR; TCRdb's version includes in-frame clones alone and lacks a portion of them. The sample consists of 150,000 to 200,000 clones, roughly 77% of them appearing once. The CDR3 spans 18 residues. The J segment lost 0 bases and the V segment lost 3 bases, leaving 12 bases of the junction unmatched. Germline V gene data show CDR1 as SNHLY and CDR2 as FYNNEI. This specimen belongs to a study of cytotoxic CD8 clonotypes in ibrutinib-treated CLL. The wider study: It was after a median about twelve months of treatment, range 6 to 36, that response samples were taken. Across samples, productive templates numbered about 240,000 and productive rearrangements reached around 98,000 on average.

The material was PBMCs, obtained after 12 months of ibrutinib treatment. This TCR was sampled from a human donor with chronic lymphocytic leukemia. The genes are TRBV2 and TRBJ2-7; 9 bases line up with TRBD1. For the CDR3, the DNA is TGTGCCAGCAGTGACCTCGGGACAGGGAGCCCCTTCTCCTACGAGCAGTACTTC. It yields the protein CASSDLGTGSPFSYEQYF.